This entry lists 24 T cell receptor beta chains sequenced from one sample in a study of Ad26.COV2.S vaccination and SARS-CoV-2 variants. Clones were sequenced by immunoSEQ multiplex PCR, and TCRdb holds only the in-frame ones, with some missing. The sample lists about 260,000 clones; roughly 89% were seen once. Treatment in this sample: 15 to 20 received Ad26.COV2.S at low or high dose, single or two shots; about 5 received placebo; per-sample allocation not given. The study sampled participants on day 63 after the first vaccine or placebo injection. The sequenced sample was peripheral blood, obtained in a trial of Ad26.COV2.S vaccine versus placebo. These receptor sequences come from a person aged 18 to 65 who received the Ad26.COV2.S COVID-19 vaccine or a placebo.

V usage is TRBV6-6 and J usage is TRBJ2-3; a weak D match, TRBD1 (5 bases). The CDR3 is 15 amino acids. Germline-derived CDR1 and CDR2 are MNHNY and SVGAGI (reference sequence). Deletions cut 8 bases from V and 2 bases from J, with 17 bases between. As DNA, the CDR3 is TGTGCCAGCCAGACAGAAGTTCTATTCACAGATACGCAGTATTTT. Protein sequence: CASQTEVLFTDTQYF.

The chain employs TRBV7-2 and TRBJ2-3; D is ambiguous. CDR3 length: 15 amino acids. Deletions cut 1 base from V and 4 bases from J, with 12 bases between. CDR1 and CDR2 (germline): SGHTA, FQGNSA. CDR3 in DNA: TGTGCCAGCAGCTTAGTAATAGGGCACGCAGATACGCAGTATTTT. The encoded protein is CASSLVIGHADTQYF. Full variable domain (outside the CDR3, taken from reference TRBV7-2 and TRBJ2-3): GAGVSQSPSNKVTEKGKDVELRCDPISGHTALYWYRQSLGQGLEFLIYFQGNSAPDKSGLPSDRFSAERTGGSVSTLTIQRTQQEDSAVYLCASSLVIGHADTQYFGPGTRLTVL.

CDR3 DNA: TGTGCCAGCAGTATACAGGGGGCAAGCGGCGGGGAGCTGTTTTTT. This codes for CASSIQGASGGELFF. The rearrangement links TRBV6-2 or TRBV6-3 to TRBJ2-2; 9 bases agree with TRBD1. Looked up from germline, CDR1 is MNHEY and CDR2 is SVGEGT. Trimming at V came to 5 bases and at J to 7 bases, leaving 8 bases not matched to a gene. This CDR3 is built from 15 residues.

The chain has TRBV6-5 and TRBJ1-5; no definite D call. CDR1 MNHEY and CDR2 SVGAGI come from the germline V gene. Trimming pared 6 bases from V and 7 bases from J, leaving 16 bases between. The CDR3 has 14 amino acids. Here the CDR3 DNA reads TGTGCCAGCAGCGGAGACCATACGAGGCAGCCCCAGCATTTT. It yields the protein CASSGDHTRQPQHF.

The V call is TRBV30, the J call TRBJ2-1, with TRBD2 identical over 10 bases. Trimming at V came to 4 bases and at J to 9 bases, leaving 12 bases not matched to a gene. The germline V gene has CDR1 GTSNPN and CDR2 SVGIG (reference sequence). The CDR3 is 15 residues long. The CDR3 coding sequence is TGTGCCTGGAACGAGCGGGGGGGCGGTTTTAGTGAGCAGTTCTTC. Translation gives CAWNERGGGFSEQFF.

V usage is TRBV20-1 and J usage is TRBJ1-4; D gene uncertain. The V end lost 4 bases, the J end lost 8 bases, and 8 bases lay between the germline ends. The germline V gene encodes CDR1 DFQATT and CDR2 SNEGSKA (reference sequence). CDR3 size: 11 residues. CDR3 protein: CSAIQREKLFF. The CDR3 DNA is TGCAGTGCTATACAGAGAGAAAAACTGTTTTTT.

The gene calls are TRBV9 and TRBJ1-3; 10 bases line up with TRBD1. V was pared by 0 bases and J by 10 bases, with 7 bases of the junction left unmatched. The CDR3 loop spans 15 amino acids. Per germline, CDR1 SGDLS and CDR2 YYNGEE. CDR3 region: CASSVGQGALSTIYF. The CDR3 nucleotides are TGTGCCAGCAGCGTAGGACAGGGGGCTTTAAGTACCATATATTTT.

The V call is TRBV19, the J call TRBJ1-2; D not resolved. The germline V gene has CDR1 LNHDA and CDR2 SQIVND (reference sequence). The CDR3 sequence is 13 residues long. V was shortened by 6 bases and J by 8 bases, with 16 bases between the two germline ends. Here the CDR3 DNA reads TGTGCCAGTAGGAAGCTCTCTCTCAGAGGCTACACCTTC. Its protein is CASRKLSLRGYTF.

The chain carries TRBV11-2 and TRBJ2-7; 7 positions agree with TRBD1. The V gene's germline CDR1 is SGHAT and CDR2 FQNNGV. The J segment lost 0 bases and the V segment lost 6 bases, leaving 8 bases of the junction unmatched. The CDR3 spans 15 residues. The DNA for the CDR3 is TGTGCCAGCAGATACACGACAGGGACCTCCTACGAGCAGTACTTC. The encoded protein is CASRYTTGTSYEQYF.

The V gene is TRBV6-5, the J gene TRBJ1-1, with D maybe TRBD1 (6 bases). Trimming took 0 bases from V and 1 from J, leaving 9 bases between them. Germline CDR1 is MNHEY and CDR2 is SVGAGI. The CDR3 is made up of 15 amino acids. The CDR3 DNA is TGTGCCAGCAGTTACTCGAACAGGGCGAACACTGAAGCTTTCTTT. This codes for CASSYSNRANTEAFF.

The sample holds one count of this clone. This chain links TRBV7-9 with TRBJ2-3; 7 bases match TRBD2. Germline V gene data show CDR1 as SEHNR and CDR2 as FQNEAQ (reference sequence). V trimming: 1 base; J trimming: 2 bases; junction bases outside the gene matches: 9. CDR3 length: 17 amino acids. CDR3: CASSLEMSSGLTDTQYF. CDR3 sequence (DNA): TGTGCCAGCAGCTTAGAAATGTCTAGCGGTCTCACAGATACGCAGTATTTT.

J is TRBJ2-3 and V is TRBV14; D unresolved. The CDR3 contains 15 residues. The germline V gene has CDR1 SGHDN and CDR2 FVKESK. With 1 base removed from V and 0 bases from J, the gap between germline ends came to 8 bases. The CDR3 DNA reads TGTGCCAGCAGCCAAGGCGCTGGTAGCACAGATACGCAGTATTTT. Encoded protein: CASSQGAGSTDTQYF.

A single count supports this clone. This chain joins TRBV4-1 and TRBJ2-6, with 9 bases that match TRBD1. The V gene's germline CDR1 is MGHRA and CDR2 YSYEKL. There are 19 residues in the CDR3. J was trimmed by 3 bases and V by 0 bases; bases with no gene match: 9. CDR3 nucleotides: TGCGCCAGCAGCCAAGATAGGGGACAGGGAGCAGTTGGGGCCAACGTCCTGACTTTC. Translation: CASSQDRGQGAVGANVLTF.

On this clone: The junction does not match germline at one end; this may be a read error. This rearrangement joins TRBV7-7 to TRBJ2-2, with D possibly matching TRBD1 (5 bases). Germline V gene lookup returns CDR1 SSHAT and CDR2 FNYEAQ (reference sequence). This CDR3 spans 14 amino acids. The CDR3 DNA reads as TGTGCTAGCAGCTTACAGGTTGGCACCGGGGAGCTGTTTTTT. This codes for CASSLQVGTGELFF.

Remarks on this clone: This same CDR3 is encoded by further DNA sequences in the sample. The chain has TRBV6-2 or TRBV6-3 and TRBJ1-2, with unresolved D. From germline, CDR1 is MNHEY and CDR2 SVGEGT. The CDR3 is made up of 14 amino acids. Trimming cost V 2 bases and J 2 bases, with 9 bases left between them. The CDR3 is CASSYGSTNYGYTF. Here the CDR3 DNA reads TGTGCCAGCAGTTACGGCAGTACCAACTATGGCTACACCTTC.

Points on this clone: Other DNA sequences in this specimen translate into the identical CDR3. The V gene is TRBV9, the J gene TRBJ2-3; D uncertain. Germline CDR1 and CDR2: SGDLS and YYNGEE. The CDR3 is 11 amino acids. The V gene lost 3 bases and the J gene lost 2 bases, with 1 base spanning the gap. CDR3 coding DNA: TGTGCCAGCAGCGCCACAGATACGCAGTATTTT. This encodes CASSATDTQYF.

J is TRBJ1-2 and V is TRBV19, with D possibly being TRBD1 (6 bases). The germline V gene encodes CDR1 LNHDA and CDR2 SQIVND (reference sequence). V gave up 4 bases and J gave up 8 bases, with 20 bases separating them. The CDR3 sequence is 15 residues long. This CDR3 reads CASSTKAGHRRGYTF. DNA of the CDR3: TGTGCCAGTAGTACTAAAGCGGGACATCGAAGGGGCTACACCTTC.

The V and J genes are TRBV10-3 and TRBJ2-1; a weak D match, TRBD2 (5 bases). Germline assignment: CDR1 ENHRY and CDR2 SYGVKD. Trimming shortened V by 9 bases and J by 6 bases, and 21 bases separated the two germline ends. The CDR3 totals 15 residues. The CDR3 sequence is CAISRTATGINEQFF. The CDR3 DNA reads as TGTGCCATAAGTCGGACGGCCACCGGGATCAATGAGCAGTTCTTC.

CDR3: CASSIKKDYGYTF. The CDR3, as DNA: TGTGCCAGTAGTATTAAAAAGGACTATGGCTACACCTTC. The gene calls are TRBV19 and TRBJ1-2; no clear D. V was clipped by 3 bases and J by 3 bases, with 8 bases between them. The CDR3 length is 13 residues. CDR1 LNHDA and CDR2 SQIVND come from the germline V gene (reference sequence).

J is TRBJ1-2 and V is TRBV6-5, with D perhaps matching TRBD1 (6 bases). The CDR3 is 13 residues long. Trimming cost V 7 bases and J 4 bases, with 13 bases left between them. Germline V gives CDR1 MNHEY, CDR2 SVGAGI. The CDR3 bases are TGTGCCAGCATTCCAGGGGAGACCTATGGCTACACCTTC. Its translation is CASIPGETYGYTF.

The V gene is TRBV10-3, the J gene TRBJ1-4, with a weak D call TRBD1 (5 bases). V dropped 10 bases and J dropped 0 bases, with 21 bases sitting between them. The germline gives CDR1 ENHRY, CDR2 SYGVKD. This CDR3 contains 17 residues. The CDR3 DNA is TGTGCCAGACGGTCGGGACTGAGGAGAGCAACTAATGAAAAACTGTTTTTT. Protein product: CARRSGLRRATNEKLFF.

The rearrangement links TRBV2 to TRBJ2-1, with a possible D match to TRBD1 (7 bases). The V end lost 7 bases, the J end lost 8 bases, and 15 bases lay between the germline ends. CDR3 length: 13 amino acids. CDR1 SNHLY and CDR2 FYNNEI come from the germline V gene. CDR3 bases: TGTGCCAGCATTTCGATCAGGGGGGATGAGCAGTTCTTC. This sequence encodes CASISIRGDEQFF.

This clone was detected only a few times. The V call is TRBV11-2, the J call TRBJ2-3; the match to TRBD2 covers 7 bases. Germline trimming cut 1 base from V and 4 bases from J; bases unmatched to any gene: 5. Germline CDR1 and CDR2: SGHAT and FQNNGV. The CDR3 runs to 15 residues. DNA for the CDR3: TGTGCCAGCAGCTTAGGAGGCGGGAGTGCAGATACGCAGTATTTT. It is translated as CASSLGGGSADTQYF.

The rearrangement uses TRBV30 and TRBJ2-6; D is unresolved. The germline V gene encodes CDR1 GTSNPN and CDR2 SVGIG (reference sequence). The CDR3 is 17 residues long. With 0 bases removed from V and 0 bases from J, the gap between germline ends came to 12 bases. For the CDR3, the DNA is TGTGCCTGGAGTGTATACGGGTTTCCCTCTGGGGCCAACGTCCTGACTTTC. Its protein is CAWSVYGFPSGANVLTF.